The entry below describes one T cell receptor beta chain. Its antigen is undetermined. These data belong to a study of CD8+CD57+ T cells in acquired aplastic anemia. Study overall: DNA recovered from sorted CD4+ and CD8+ cells had a mean of around 3.3 ug. The study obtained 9 million to 11 million reads on average for CD4+ cells from healthy donors. Study results and limitations: Significance was not reached for CD8+ Simpson's diversity between patients and controls. Patients had roughly 31 CD8+ CDR3 sequences in common with controls (the shared set).

According to the study, genomic DNA was the template for TCR beta VDJ and CDR3 profiling. MiXCR, applied by TCRdb to the reads, yields one record per CDR3 protein. This table holds 30,000 to 40,000 distinct CDR3 sequences, approximately 73% found once. V was clipped by 7 bases and J by 6 bases, with 13 bases between them. This CDR3 contains 13 residues. Germline values: CDR1 WSHSY, CDR2 SAAADI. The clonotype originates from a human donor in good health, serving as a control. The chain couples TRBV10-2 to TRBJ1-5; D is possibly TRBD1 (5 bases). The source material was sorted CD4+, CD8+, or CD8+CD57+ T cells (not recorded which) from PBMCs. CDR3 in DNA: TGCGCCAGCAAGGCTCAGGGTCTTCAGCCCCAGCATTTT. This gives the protein CASKAQGLQPQHF.